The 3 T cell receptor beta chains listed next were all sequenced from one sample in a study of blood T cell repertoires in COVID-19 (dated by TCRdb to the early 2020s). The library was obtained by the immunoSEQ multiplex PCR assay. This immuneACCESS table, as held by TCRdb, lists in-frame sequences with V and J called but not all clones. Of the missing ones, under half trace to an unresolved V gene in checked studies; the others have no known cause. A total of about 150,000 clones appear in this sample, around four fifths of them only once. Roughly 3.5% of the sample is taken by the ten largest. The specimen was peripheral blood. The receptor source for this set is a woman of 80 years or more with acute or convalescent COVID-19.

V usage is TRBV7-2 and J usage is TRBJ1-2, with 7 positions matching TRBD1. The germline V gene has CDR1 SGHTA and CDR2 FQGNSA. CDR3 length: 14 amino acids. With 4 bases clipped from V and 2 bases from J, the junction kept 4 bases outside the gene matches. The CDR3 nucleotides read TGTGCCAGCAGCTACGGGACAGAGAACTATGGCTACACCTTC. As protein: CASSYGTENYGYTF.

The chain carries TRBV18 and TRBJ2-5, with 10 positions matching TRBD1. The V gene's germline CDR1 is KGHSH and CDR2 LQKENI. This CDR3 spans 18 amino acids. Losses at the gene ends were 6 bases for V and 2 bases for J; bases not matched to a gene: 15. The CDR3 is CASSGRPGTGARQETQYF. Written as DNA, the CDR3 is TGTGCCAGCTCCGGCCGCCCCGGGACAGGGGCCAGACAAGAGACCCAGTACTTC.

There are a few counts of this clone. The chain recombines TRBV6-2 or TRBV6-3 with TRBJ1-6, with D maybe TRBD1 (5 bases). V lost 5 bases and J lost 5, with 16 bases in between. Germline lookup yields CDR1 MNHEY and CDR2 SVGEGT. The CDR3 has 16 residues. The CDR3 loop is CASSAVTAKNNSPLHF. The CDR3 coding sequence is TGTGCCAGCAGTGCCGTGACAGCGAAAAATAATTCACCCCTCCACTTT.